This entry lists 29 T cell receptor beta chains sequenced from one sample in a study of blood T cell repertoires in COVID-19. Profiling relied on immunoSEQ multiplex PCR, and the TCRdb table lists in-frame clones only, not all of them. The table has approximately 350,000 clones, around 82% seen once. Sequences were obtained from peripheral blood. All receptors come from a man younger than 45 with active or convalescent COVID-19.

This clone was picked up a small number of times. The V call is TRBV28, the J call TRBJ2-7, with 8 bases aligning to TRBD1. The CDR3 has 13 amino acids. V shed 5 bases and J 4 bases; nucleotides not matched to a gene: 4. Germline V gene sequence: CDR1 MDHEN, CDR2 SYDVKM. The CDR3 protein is CASSGQGLYEQYF. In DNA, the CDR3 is TGTGCCAGCAGTGGACAGGGACTTTACGAGCAGTACTTC.

The CDR3 sequence: CASSPPGLPLYEQYF. The CDR3 DNA sequence: TGTGCCAGCAGCCCTCCGGGATTACCCCTCTACGAGCAGTACTTC. This chain links TRBV11-2 with TRBJ2-7; perhaps TRBD2 as D (5 bases). V lost 5 bases to trimming and J lost 3 bases, with 17 bases between them. The CDR3 has 15 residues. Germline V gene sequence: CDR1 SGHAT, CDR2 FQNNGV. Filled out from reference TRBV11-2 and TRBJ2-7, the complete variable domain reads EAGVAQSPRYKIIEKRQSVAFWCNPISGHATLYWYQQILGQGPKLLIQFQNNGVVDDSQLPKDRFSAERLKGVDSTLKIQPAKLEDSAVYLCASSPPGLPLYEQYFGPGTRLTVT.

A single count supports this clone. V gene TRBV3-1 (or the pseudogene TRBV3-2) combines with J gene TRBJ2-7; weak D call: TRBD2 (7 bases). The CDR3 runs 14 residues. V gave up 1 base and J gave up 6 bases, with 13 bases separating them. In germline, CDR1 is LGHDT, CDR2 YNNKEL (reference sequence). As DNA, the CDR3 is TGTGCCAGCAGCCAAGGGGGGGGCAGGGGCGAGCAGTACTTC. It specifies CASSQGGGRGEQYF.

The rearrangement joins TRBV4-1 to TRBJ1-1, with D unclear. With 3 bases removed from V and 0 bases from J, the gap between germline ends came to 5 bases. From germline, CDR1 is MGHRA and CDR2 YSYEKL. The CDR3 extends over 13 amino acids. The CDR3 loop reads CASSHGMNTEAFF. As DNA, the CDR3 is TGCGCCAGCAGCCACGGGATGAACACTGAAGCTTTCTTT.

CDR3 sequence: CASSETPNYGYTF. The CDR3 nucleotides read TGTGCCAGCAGTGAGACTCCTAACTATGGCTACACCTTC. The rearrangement joins TRBV2 to TRBJ1-2; no reliable D call. Trimming took 3 bases from V and 0 from J, leaving 5 bases between them. Germline V gives CDR1 SNHLY, CDR2 FYNNEI. CDR3 length: 13 amino acids.

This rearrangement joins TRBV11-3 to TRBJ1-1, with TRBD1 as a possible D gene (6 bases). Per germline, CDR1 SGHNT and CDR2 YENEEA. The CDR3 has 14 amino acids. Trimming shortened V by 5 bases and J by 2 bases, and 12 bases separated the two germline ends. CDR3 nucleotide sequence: TGTGCCAGCAGCCCACCGACAGGAAACACTGAAGCTTTCTTT. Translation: CASSPPTGNTEAFF.

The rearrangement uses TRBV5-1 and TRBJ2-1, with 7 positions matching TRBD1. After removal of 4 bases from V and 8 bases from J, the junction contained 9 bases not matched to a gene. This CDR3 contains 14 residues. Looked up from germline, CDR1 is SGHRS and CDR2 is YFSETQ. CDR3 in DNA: TGCGCCAGCAGCCTACTCGACAGGGACCATGAGCAGTTCTTC. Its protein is CASSLLDRDHEQFF.

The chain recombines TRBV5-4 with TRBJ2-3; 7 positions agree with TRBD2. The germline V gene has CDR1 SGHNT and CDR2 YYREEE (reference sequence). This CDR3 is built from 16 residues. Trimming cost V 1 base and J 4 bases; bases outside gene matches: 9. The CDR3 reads CASSLSGLLVSDTQYF. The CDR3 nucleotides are TGTGCCAGCAGCTTGTCGGGACTACTAGTTTCAGATACGCAGTATTTT. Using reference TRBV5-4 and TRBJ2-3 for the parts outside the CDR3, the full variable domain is ETGVTQSPTHLIKTRGQQVTLRCSSQSGHNTVSWYQQALGQGPQFIFQYYREEENGRGNFPPRFSGLQFPNYSSELNVNALELDDSALYLCASSLSGLLVSDTQYFGPGTRLTVL.

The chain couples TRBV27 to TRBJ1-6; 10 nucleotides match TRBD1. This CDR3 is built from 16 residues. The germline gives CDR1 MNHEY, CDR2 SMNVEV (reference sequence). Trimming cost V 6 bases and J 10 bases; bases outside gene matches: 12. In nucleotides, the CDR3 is TGTGCCAGCAGACGGACAGGGGGGGTCTCCGCCTCACCCCTCCACTTT. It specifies CASRRTGGVSASPLHF.

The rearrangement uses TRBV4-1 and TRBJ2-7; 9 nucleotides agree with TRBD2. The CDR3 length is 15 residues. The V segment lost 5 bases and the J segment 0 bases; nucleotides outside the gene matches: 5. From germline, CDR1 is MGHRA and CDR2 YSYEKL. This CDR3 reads CASSSRLADSYEQYF. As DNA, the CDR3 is TGCGCCAGCAGCTCCCGACTAGCGGACTCCTACGAGCAGTACTTC.

The CDR3, as DNA: TGCGCCAGCAGCCAAGAGTTCTATTCACCCCTCCACTTT. This codes for CASSQEFYSPLHF. The V gene is TRBV4-1, the J gene TRBJ1-6; D unclear. Trimming took off 0 bases at V and 8 bases at J, with 5 bases between the two ends. The germline V gene has CDR1 MGHRA and CDR2 YSYEKL. The CDR3 covers 13 residues.

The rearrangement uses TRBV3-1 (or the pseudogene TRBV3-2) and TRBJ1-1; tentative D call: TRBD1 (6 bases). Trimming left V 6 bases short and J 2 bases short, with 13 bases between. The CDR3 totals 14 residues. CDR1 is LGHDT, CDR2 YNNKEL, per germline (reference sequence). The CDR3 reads CASSQGRTNTEAFF. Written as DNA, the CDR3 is TGTGCCAGCAGTCAGGGGCGGACAAACACTGAAGCTTTCTTT.

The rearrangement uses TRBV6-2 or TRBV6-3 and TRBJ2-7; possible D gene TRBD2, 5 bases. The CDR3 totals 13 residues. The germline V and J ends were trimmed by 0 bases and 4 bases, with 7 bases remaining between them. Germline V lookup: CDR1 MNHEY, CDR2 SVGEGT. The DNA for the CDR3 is TGTGCCAGCAGTTACTCGAGGGAGTACGAGCAGTACTTC. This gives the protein CASSYSREYEQYF.

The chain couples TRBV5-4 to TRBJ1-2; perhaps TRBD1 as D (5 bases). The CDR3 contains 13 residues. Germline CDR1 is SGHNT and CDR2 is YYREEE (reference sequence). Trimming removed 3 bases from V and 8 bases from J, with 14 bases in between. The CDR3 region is CASSSQGVEGYTF. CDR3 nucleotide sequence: TGTGCCAGCAGCTCCCAGGGCGTTGAGGGCTACACCTTC.

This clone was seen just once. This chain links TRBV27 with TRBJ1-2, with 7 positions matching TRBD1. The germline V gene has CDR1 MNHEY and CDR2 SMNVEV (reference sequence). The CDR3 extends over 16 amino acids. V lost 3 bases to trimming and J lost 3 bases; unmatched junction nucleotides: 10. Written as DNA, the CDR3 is TGTGCCAGCAGTTTCCAGAACAGGGGCCTCCACTATGGCTACACCTTC. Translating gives CASSFQNRGLHYGYTF.

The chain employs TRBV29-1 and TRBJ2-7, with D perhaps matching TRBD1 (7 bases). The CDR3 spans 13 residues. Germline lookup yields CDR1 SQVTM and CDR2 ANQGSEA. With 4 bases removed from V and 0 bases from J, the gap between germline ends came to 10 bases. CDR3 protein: CSVVRGDSYEQYF. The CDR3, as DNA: TGCAGCGTTGTCAGGGGGGACTCCTACGAGCAGTACTTC.

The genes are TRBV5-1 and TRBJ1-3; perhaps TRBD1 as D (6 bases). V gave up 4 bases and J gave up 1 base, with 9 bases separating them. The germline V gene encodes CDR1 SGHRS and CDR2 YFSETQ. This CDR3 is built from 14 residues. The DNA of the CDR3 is TGCGCCAGCAGCATACAGGGTTCTGGAAACACCATATATTTT. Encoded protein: CASSIQGSGNTIYF. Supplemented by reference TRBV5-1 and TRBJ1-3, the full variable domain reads KAGVTQTPRYLIKTRGQQVTLSCSPISGHRSVSWYQQTPGQGLQFLFEYFSETQRNKGNFPGRFSGRQFSNSRSEMNVSTLELGDSALYLCASSIQGSGNTIYFGEGSWLTVV.

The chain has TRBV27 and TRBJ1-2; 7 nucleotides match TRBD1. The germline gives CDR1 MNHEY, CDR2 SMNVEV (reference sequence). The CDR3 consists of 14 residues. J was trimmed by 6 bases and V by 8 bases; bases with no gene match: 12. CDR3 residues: CASATPGTENGYTF. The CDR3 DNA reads TGTGCCAGCGCAACGCCCGGGACAGAAAATGGCTACACCTTC.

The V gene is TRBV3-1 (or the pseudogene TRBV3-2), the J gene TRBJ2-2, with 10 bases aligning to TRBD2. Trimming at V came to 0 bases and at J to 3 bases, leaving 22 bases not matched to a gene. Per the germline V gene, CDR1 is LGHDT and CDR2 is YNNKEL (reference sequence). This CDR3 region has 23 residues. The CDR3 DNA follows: TGTGCCAGCAGCCAAGATAGGGAGGAAGCGGGGGGGCAAGCAAAAAGGTACACCGGGGAGCTGTTTTTT. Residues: CASSQDREEAGGQAKRYTGELFF.

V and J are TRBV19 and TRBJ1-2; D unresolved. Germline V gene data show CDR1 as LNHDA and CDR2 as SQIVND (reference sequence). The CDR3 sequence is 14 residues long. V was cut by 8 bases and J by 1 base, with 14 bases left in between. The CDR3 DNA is TGTGCCAGTCGCGGTTGGCCGCGTAACTATGGCTACACCTTC. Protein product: CASRGWPRNYGYTF.

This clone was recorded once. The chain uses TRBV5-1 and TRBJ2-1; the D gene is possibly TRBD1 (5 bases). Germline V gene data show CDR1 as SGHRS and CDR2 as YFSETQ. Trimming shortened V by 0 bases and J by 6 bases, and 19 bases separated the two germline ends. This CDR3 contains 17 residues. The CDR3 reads CASSLVGRVDMGNEQFF. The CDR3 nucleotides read TGCGCCAGCAGCTTGGTGGGCAGGGTAGATATGGGCAATGAGCAGTTCTTC.

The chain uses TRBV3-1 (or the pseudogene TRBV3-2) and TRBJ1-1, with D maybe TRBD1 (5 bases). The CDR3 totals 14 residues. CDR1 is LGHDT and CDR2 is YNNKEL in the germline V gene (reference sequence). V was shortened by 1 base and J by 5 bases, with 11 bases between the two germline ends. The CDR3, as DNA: TGTGCCAGCAGCCAAGCCTCGGGGGGAACTGAAGCTTTCTTT. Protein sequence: CASSQASGGTEAFF.

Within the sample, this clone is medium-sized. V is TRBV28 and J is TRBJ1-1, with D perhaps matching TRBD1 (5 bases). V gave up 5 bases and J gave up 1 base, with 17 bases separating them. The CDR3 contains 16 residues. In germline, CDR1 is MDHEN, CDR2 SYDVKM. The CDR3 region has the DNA TGTGCCAGCAGTCCCCAGGGATGGGAACCGAACACTGAAGCTTTCTTT. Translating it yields CASSPQGWEPNTEAFF.

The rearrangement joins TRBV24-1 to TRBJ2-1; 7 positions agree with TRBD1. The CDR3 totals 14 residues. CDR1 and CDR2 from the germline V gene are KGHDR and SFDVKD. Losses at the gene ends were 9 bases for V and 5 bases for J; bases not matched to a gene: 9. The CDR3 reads CATPPRGLNNEQFF. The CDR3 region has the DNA TGTGCCACCCCCCCCAGGGGGTTAAACAATGAGCAGTTCTTC.

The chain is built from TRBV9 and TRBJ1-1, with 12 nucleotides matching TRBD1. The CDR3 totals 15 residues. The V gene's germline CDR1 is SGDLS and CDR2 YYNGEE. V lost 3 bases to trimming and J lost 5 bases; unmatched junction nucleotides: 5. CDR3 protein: CASSARDRGPTEAFF. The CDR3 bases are TGTGCCAGCAGCGCAAGGGACAGGGGGCCTACTGAAGCTTTCTTT.

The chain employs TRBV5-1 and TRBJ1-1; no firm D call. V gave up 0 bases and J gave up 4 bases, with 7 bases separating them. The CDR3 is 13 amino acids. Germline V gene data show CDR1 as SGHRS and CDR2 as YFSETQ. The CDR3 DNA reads TGCGCCAGCAGCTTGGGGGCAGGCACTGAAGCTTTCTTT. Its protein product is CASSLGAGTEAFF. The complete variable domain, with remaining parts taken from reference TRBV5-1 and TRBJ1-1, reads KAGVTQTPRYLIKTRGQQVTLSCSPISGHRSVSWYQQTPGQGLQFLFEYFSETQRNKGNFPGRFSGRQFSNSRSEMNVSTLELGDSALYLCASSLGAGTEAFFGQGTRLTVV.

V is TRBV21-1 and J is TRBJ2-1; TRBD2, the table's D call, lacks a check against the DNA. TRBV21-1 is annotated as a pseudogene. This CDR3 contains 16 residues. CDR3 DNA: TGTGCCAGCAGCAAACGCTGCGGGAGGGTTTACAATGAGCAGTTCTTC. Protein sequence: CASSKRCGRVYNEQFF.

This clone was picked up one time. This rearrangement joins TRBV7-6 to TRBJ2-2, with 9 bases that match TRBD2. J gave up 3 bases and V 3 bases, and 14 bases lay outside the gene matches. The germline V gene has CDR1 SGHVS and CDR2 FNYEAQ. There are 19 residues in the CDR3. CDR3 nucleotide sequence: TGTGCCAGCAGCTTGGAAGCGGGAGGACCTACTGGGGACACCGGGGAGCTGTTTTTT. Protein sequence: CASSLEAGGPTGDTGELFF.

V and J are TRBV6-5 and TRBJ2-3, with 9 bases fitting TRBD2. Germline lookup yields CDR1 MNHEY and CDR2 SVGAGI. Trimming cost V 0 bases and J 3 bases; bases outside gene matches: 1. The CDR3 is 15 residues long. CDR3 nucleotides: TGTGCCAGCAGTTACTCGGGACTAGCAACAGATACGCAGTATTTT. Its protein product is CASSYSGLATDTQYF.